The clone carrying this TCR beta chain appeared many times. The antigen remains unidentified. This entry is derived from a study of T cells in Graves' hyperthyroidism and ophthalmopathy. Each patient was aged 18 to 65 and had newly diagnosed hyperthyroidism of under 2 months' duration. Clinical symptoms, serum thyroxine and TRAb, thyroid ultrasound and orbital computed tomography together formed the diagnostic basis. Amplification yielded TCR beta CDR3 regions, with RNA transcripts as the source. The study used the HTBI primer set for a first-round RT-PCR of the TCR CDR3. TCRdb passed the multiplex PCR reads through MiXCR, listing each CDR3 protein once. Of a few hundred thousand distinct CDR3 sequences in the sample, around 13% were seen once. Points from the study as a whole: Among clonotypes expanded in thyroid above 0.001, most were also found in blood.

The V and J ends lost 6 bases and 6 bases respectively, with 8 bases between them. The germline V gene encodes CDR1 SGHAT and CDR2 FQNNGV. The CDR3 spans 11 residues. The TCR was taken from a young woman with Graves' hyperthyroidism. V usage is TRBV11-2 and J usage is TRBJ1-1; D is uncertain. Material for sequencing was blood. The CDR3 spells CASRSYSEAFF. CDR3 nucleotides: TGTGCCAGCAGGTCCTACTCTGAAGCTTTCTTT.